This T cell receptor beta chain originates from a study of T cell repertoires in cytomegalovirus infection. In the study overall: Well-studied HLA-B-restricted epitopes and recently identified HLA-C-restricted epitopes of CMV were both used in the study. TCR beta signatures that were public indicated CMV infection and matching HLA type. Findings and limits, study-wide: HLA-C-restricted TCR beta clonotypes specific for CMV led the ex vivo response. Carriage of CMV together with the relevant HLA was identifiable through cumulative public TCR beta family frequency.

TCRdb recomputed calls from the reads with MiXCR, one row per CDR3 protein. The sample contains about 890,000 distinct CDR3 sequences, under 40% of which appear only once. The V gene's germline CDR1 is SNHLY and CDR2 FYNNEI. V shed 8 bases and J shed 5 bases, with 19 bases lying between them. The CDR3 loop spans 16 amino acids. Of note for this clonotype: Its cognate antigen is unknown.

The specimen was cultured CD8+ T cells from PBMCs, collected from culture after CMV antigen stimulation. This chain links TRBV2 with TRBJ1-6; D not certain. The source is a human donor in good health (CMV status not recorded). Some clones in this sample may be carry-over from other donors' samples. The CDR3 DNA is TGTGCCAGCCTAGAAGTACCGGCTGTTAATAATTCACCCCTCCACTTT. Its translation: CASLEVPAVNNSPLHF.